The 13 T cell receptor beta chains below were found in one sample sequenced in a study of CD8 T cells in Susac syndrome. Reverse transcription of about 0.45 to 1 ug RNA used random hexamers. MiXCR, applied by TCRdb to the immunoSEQ multiplex PCR reads, yields one record per CDR3 protein. The table has roughly 130,000 distinct CDR3 sequences, about 95% seen once. What was sequenced was CD4+ T cells from PBMCs. Receptors were obtained from a human donor with multiple sclerosis.

The gene calls are TRBV7-2 and TRBJ2-3; D is perhaps TRBD2 (7 bases). This CDR3 has 18 residues. Between the trimmed V and J ends, which lost 5 bases and 1 base, there was a span of 22 bases. CDR1 is SGHTA, CDR2 FQGNSA, per germline. The CDR3 nucleotides are TGTGCCAGCAGCCCCTATACAATGGGGGGGCGGCGCACAGATACGCAGTATTTT. Protein sequence: CASSPYTMGGRRTDTQYF. The whole variable domain, remainder taken from reference TRBV7-2 and TRBJ2-3, is GAGVSQSPSNKVTEKGKDVELRCDPISGHTALYWYRQSLGQGLEFLIYFQGNSAPDKSGLPSDRFSAERTGGSVSTLTIQRTQQEDSAVYLCASSPYTMGGRRTDTQYFGPGTRLTVL.

This rearrangement joins TRBV7-2 to TRBJ1-6; no definite D call. Germline values: CDR1 SGHTA, CDR2 FQGNSA. This CDR3 is 13 amino acids long. The germline V and J ends were trimmed by 5 bases and 14 bases, with 16 bases remaining between them. CDR3 residues: CASSHDDFSALHF. The CDR3 DNA reads as TGTGCCAGCAGCCACGATGACTTTTCGGCCCTCCACTTT.

The V gene is TRBV20-1, the J gene TRBJ2-7; 11 nucleotides match TRBD2. V dropped 5 bases and J dropped 0; count of bases not matched to a gene: 12. CDR3 length: 17 residues. Germline-derived CDR1 and CDR2 are DFQATT and SNEGSKA (reference sequence). In nucleotides, the CDR3 is TGCAGTGCTCCTCCCGCCCCGGGACTAGCGGACTCCTACGAGCAGTACTTC. Its protein product is CSAPPAPGLADSYEQYF.

This chain joins TRBV20-1 and TRBJ2-1; D is unresolved. The CDR3 is 12 amino acids. Germline V CDR1 and CDR2: DFQATT, SNEGSKA (reference sequence). V was trimmed by 3 bases and J by 7 bases, leaving 10 bases between them. The CDR3 bases are TGCAGTGCTAGGTCTCTGGGTAATGAGCAGTTCTTC. Amino acids: CSARSLGNEQFF.

This chain connects TRBV27 to TRBJ2-3; 9 positions agree with TRBD1. This CDR3 has 15 amino acids. V shed 5 bases and J 3 bases; nucleotides not matched to a gene: 6. Germline values: CDR1 MNHEY, CDR2 SMNVEV (reference sequence). CDR3 sequence (DNA): TGTGCCAGCAGTCCCGGGACAGGGAGGACAGATACGCAGTATTTT. Amino acid sequence: CASSPGTGRTDTQYF.

The gene calls are TRBV11-2 and TRBJ2-7, with D possibly matching TRBD1 (5 bases). This CDR3 is built from 16 residues. V was clipped by 5 bases and J by 5 bases, with 22 bases between them. Germline CDR1 and CDR2: SGHAT and FQNNGV. The CDR3 region has the DNA TGTGCCAGCAGCCTCATATGGTGGGGCGAAAGTGACGAGCAGTACTTC. Residues: CASSLIWWGESDEQYF.

This chain connects TRBV28 to TRBJ2-7; weak D call: TRBD2 (6 bases). This CDR3 comprises 14 residues. The V end lost 6 bases, the J end lost 3 bases, and 15 bases lay between the germline ends. Germline-derived CDR1 and CDR2 are MDHEN and SYDVKM. The CDR3 loop reads CASSEVTRNYEQYF. CDR3 bases: TGTGCCAGCAGCGAAGTGACTAGGAACTACGAGCAGTACTTC.

CDR3 protein: CASSRGVLENEQYF. CDR3 in DNA: TGTGCCAGCAGCCGCGGGGTTTTGGAAAACGAGCAGTACTTC. The rearrangement links TRBV12-3 or TRBV12-4 to TRBJ2-7; TRBD2 is a possible D gene (6 bases). Trimming cost V 6 bases and J 5 bases, with 17 bases left between them. The CDR3 is 14 residues long.

The genes are TRBV11-2 and TRBJ2-3; 8 bases line up with TRBD2. Per the germline V gene, CDR1 is SGHAT and CDR2 is FQNNGV. This CDR3 spans 23 amino acids. The V segment lost 7 bases and the J segment 1 base; nucleotides outside the gene matches: 31. CDR3: CASTTPAYDWEVIAGCRTDTQYF. DNA of the CDR3: TGTGCCAGCACTACTCCCGCTTATGACTGGGAGGTTATAGCGGGGTGCCGCACAGATACGCAGTATTTT. The full variable domain, with the rest looked up from reference TRBV11-2 and TRBJ2-3, is EAGVAQSPRYKIIEKRQSVAFWCNPISGHATLYWYQQILGQGPKLLIQFQNNGVVDDSQLPKDRFSAERLKGVDSTLKIQPAKLEDSAVYLCASTTPAYDWEVIAGCRTDTQYFGPGTRLTVL.

This clonotype appeared a single time. CDR3 protein: CASSLEGPTYEQYF. The CDR3 nucleotides read TGTGCCAGCAGCTTGGAGGGGCCTACCTACGAGCAGTACTTC. The chain carries TRBV7-3 and TRBJ2-7, with TRBD2 as a possible D gene (6 bases). V was clipped by 3 bases and J by 2 bases, with 11 bases between them. The CDR3 extends over 14 amino acids. The V gene's germline CDR1 is SGHTA and CDR2 FQGTGA.

The chain joins TRBV19 to TRBJ2-7; maybe TRBD2 (5 bases). With 5 bases removed from V and 1 base from J, the gap between germline ends came to 12 bases. This CDR3 is 14 amino acids long. Per germline, CDR1 LNHDA and CDR2 SQIVND (reference sequence). CDR3 sequence: CASSVDFLSYEQYF. The CDR3 region has the DNA TGTGCCAGTAGTGTGGACTTTTTATCCTACGAGCAGTACTTC.

This chain links TRBV27 with TRBJ2-2, with a tentative D call TRBD2 (5 bases). This CDR3 has 17 residues. CDR1 and CDR2 (germline): MNHEY, SMNVEV (reference sequence). The ends were cut back, 2 bases at V and 3 bases at J, with 16 bases in the middle. The CDR3 loop is CASSLPGKSSYTGELFF. The CDR3 bases are TGTGCCAGCAGTTTACCGGGAAAGTCCAGTTACACCGGGGAGCTGTTTTTT.

The J gene is TRBJ2-7, the V gene TRBV20-1; a weak D match, TRBD1 (6 bases). V lost 5 bases and J 0 bases, leaving 17 bases between the germline ends. From germline, CDR1 is DFQATT and CDR2 SNEGSKA (reference sequence). The CDR3 covers 15 residues. CDR3 in amino acids: CSAEPETGSSYEQYF. Here the CDR3 DNA reads TGCAGTGCTGAGCCTGAGACAGGATCCTCCTACGAGCAGTACTTC.